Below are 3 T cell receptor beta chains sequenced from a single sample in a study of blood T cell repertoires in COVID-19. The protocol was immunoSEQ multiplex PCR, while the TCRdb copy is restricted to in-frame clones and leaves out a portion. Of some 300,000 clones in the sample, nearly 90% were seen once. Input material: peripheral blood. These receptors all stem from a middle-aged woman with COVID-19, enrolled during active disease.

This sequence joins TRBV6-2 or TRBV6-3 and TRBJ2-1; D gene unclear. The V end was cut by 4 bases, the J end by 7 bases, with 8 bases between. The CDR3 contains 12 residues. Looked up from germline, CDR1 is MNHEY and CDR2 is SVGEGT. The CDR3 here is CASSSELNEQFF. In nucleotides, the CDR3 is TGTGCCAGCAGTTCCGAGTTAAATGAGCAGTTCTTC.

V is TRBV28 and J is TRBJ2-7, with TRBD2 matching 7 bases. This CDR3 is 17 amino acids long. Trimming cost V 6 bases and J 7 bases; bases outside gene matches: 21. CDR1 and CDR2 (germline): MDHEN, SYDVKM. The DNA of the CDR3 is TGTGCCAGCAGCCCTCGGATGCAGGGAGGGGCCTCTAAGGAGCAGTACTTC. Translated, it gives CASSPRMQGGASKEQYF. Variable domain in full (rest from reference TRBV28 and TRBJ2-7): DVKVTQSSRYLVKRTGEKVFLECVQDMDHENMFWYRQDPGLGLRLIYFSYDVKMKEKGDIPEGYSVSREKKERFSLILESASTNQTSMYLCASSPRMQGGASKEQYFGPGTRLTVT.

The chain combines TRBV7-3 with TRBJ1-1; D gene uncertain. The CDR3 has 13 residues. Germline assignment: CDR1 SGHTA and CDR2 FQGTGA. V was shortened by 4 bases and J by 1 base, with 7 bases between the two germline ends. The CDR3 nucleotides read TGTGCCAGCAGCTATTCCAGGAACACTGAAGCTTTCTTT. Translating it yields CASSYSRNTEAFF.